The 8 T cell receptor beta chains given below trace back to one sample, sequenced in a study of technical replicates of blood from a few donors. TCRdb's table, derived via immunoSEQ multiplex PCR, lists solely in-frame clones and lacks some. The table lists tens of thousands of clones, about 96% of them singletons. Sequencing was carried out using T cells isolated from PBMCs. The receptors shown here come from a human donor in good health.

V and J are TRBV30 and TRBJ1-1; no definite D call. The CDR3 extends over 14 amino acids. Trimming took off 2 bases at V and 8 bases at J, with 18 bases between the two ends. Germline CDR1 reads GTSNPN; CDR2 reads SVGIG (reference sequence). CDR3 nucleotide sequence: TGTGCCTGGAGTACGCCCGGGAACCAACGCGAAGCTTTCTTT. It translates to CAWSTPGNQREAFF.

This chain connects TRBV19 to TRBJ1-1, with D perhaps matching TRBD1 (5 bases). This CDR3 contains 12 residues. Germline CDR1 reads LNHDA; CDR2 reads SQIVND (reference sequence). The V and J ends lost 6 bases and 2 bases respectively, with 7 bases between them. CDR3 in DNA: TGTGCCAGTAGCCAGGGTAACACTGAAGCTTTCTTT. Encoded protein: CASSQGNTEAFF.

The V gene is TRBV29-1, the J gene TRBJ2-2; D may be TRBD1 (5 bases). This CDR3 contains 14 residues. The V end was cut by 2 bases, the J end by 2 bases, with 9 bases between. The germline V gene encodes CDR1 SQVTM and CDR2 ANQGSEA. The CDR3 spells CSVERGFNTGELFF. The CDR3 DNA is TGCAGCGTTGAAAGGGGTTTTAACACCGGGGAGCTGTTTTTT.

The V and J genes are TRBV13 and TRBJ2-7; D perhaps matches TRBD1 (6 bases). Per germline, CDR1 PRHDT and CDR2 FYEKMQ (reference sequence). Trimming took off 5 bases at V and 2 bases at J, with 16 bases between the two ends. This CDR3 comprises 15 residues. DNA of the CDR3: TGTGCCAGCAGCCCAAGACAGGCCCTAACCTACGAGCAGTACTTC. It encodes CASSPRQALTYEQYF.

This chain connects TRBV15 to TRBJ2-1; D gene unclear. CDR3 size: 13 residues. The germline gives CDR1 LNHNV, CDR2 YYDKDF (reference sequence). V lost 2 bases and J 7 bases, leaving 9 bases between the germline ends. CDR3 region: CATSRMFTNEQFF. The CDR3, as DNA: TGTGCCACCAGCAGAATGTTCACAAATGAGCAGTTCTTC.

This chain joins TRBV27 and TRBJ2-7; TRBD2 might be the D (6 bases). CDR1 and CDR2 (germline): MNHEY, SMNVEV (reference sequence). V dropped 5 bases and J dropped 4 bases, with 15 bases sitting between them. The CDR3 extends over 14 amino acids. DNA of the CDR3: TGTGCCAGCAGTCGGGAGTGGGCGCGATACGAGCAGTACTTC. It yields the protein CASSREWARYEQYF.

The chain links TRBV11-3 to TRBJ2-1, with 7 bases aligning to TRBD1. Unmatched junction bases numbered 4, after V lost 5 bases and J lost 0 bases. Germline values: CDR1 SGHNT, CDR2 YENEEA. The CDR3 has 15 residues. In DNA, the CDR3 is TGTGCCAGCAGCCAGGGGGAGAGCTCCTACAATGAGCAGTTCTTC. Translated, it gives CASSQGESSYNEQFF.

V gene TRBV5-1 combines with J gene TRBJ2-3, with D possibly TRBD1 on 6 matching bases. Trimming stripped 7 bases from V and 2 bases from J, with 14 bases between. The CDR3 sequence is 14 residues long. The germline V gene encodes CDR1 SGHRS and CDR2 YFSETQ. The CDR3 protein is CASQQGRFTDTQYF. DNA of the CDR3: TGCGCCAGCCAACAGGGTAGATTCACAGATACGCAGTATTTT.